The entry below describes one TCR beta chain. immunoSEQ v3.0 was run at survey level. Method: immunoSEQ multiplex PCR; TCRdb's copy keeps in-frame clones and lacks some. The repertoire holds about 27,000 clones, with roughly 77% as singletons. This sample is drawn from a study of long-term antiretroviral therapy in people with HIV. V lost 2 bases and J 3 bases, leaving 9 bases between the germline ends. This CDR3 is built from 14 residues. The germline V gene encodes CDR1 KGHSH and CDR2 LQKENI. The receptor was derived from a woman between 40 and 55 years old with HIV. The chain has TRBV18 and TRBJ2-3; a possible D gene is TRBD2 (6 bases). Sequencing was performed on unsorted PBMCs, taken 0.5 years after starting antiretroviral therapy. CDR3 in amino acids: CASSPFGGTDTQYF. The CDR3 bases are TGTGCCAGCTCACCATTCGGGGGTACAGATACGCAGTATTTT.